This TCR beta chain was sequenced in a study of blood T cell repertoires in COVID-19. Study information: Samples came from the United States, Italy and Spain, spanning acute and convalescent COVID-19. The analysed material was cDNA or gDNA that came from T cells, B-cell-depleted T cells, or PBMCs.

The trim removed 1 base at V and 4 bases at J, leaving 6 bases unmatched. Germline CDR1 reads LGHDT; CDR2 reads YNNKEL (reference sequence). There are 15 residues in the CDR3. In the original workflow: For nucleated cells, counts were estimated from reference gene primer amplification. Assay used: immunoSEQ multiplex PCR; TCRdb lists only in-frame clones, some missing. The V and J calls and the clone size are those of that table, but D and trimming were determined from the DNA. The top ten clones hold about a fifth of a sample with some 71,000 clones, 75% to 85% of them seen once. Sequencing was done on a sample of peripheral blood. The sequence was obtained from a woman in her forties or fifties with acute or convalescent COVID-19. V is TRBV3-1 (or the pseudogene TRBV3-2) and J is TRBJ1-2, with 7 positions matching TRBD1. The CDR3 coding sequence is TGTGCCAGCAGCCAAGGGACAGGTTGGAGCTATGGCTACACCTTC. Protein sequence: CASSQGTGWSYGYTF.